The 9 T cell receptor beta chains in this list originate from one sample, sequenced in a study of T cells after posttransplantation cyclophosphamide. Cyclophosphamide on days +3 and +4 followed busulfan-fludarabine conditioning and a marrow graft. The data were produced by immunoSEQ multiplex PCR, yet TCRdb's version contains in-frame clones alone and is incomplete. The sample consists of some 2,900 clones, around 74% of them appearing once. The source material was PBMCs, sampled after allogeneic stem cell transplant with posttransplant cyclophosphamide. The receptors shown here come from a female patient in her 50s who received an allogeneic stem cell transplant from a related donor, was CMV-positive, and had no GVHD. Some T cells may have originated in the graft donor.

This rearrangement joins TRBV7-7 to TRBJ2-1; the D gene is possibly TRBD2 (6 bases). Germline V CDR1 and CDR2: SSHAT, FNYEAQ (reference sequence). Trimming removed 1 base from V and 9 bases from J, with 13 bases in between. The CDR3 runs to 14 residues. CDR3 DNA: TGTGCCAGCAGCTTAGGTCGGGGGAGTGGTGAGCAGTTCTTC. Its protein is CASSLGRGSGEQFF.

The chain carries TRBV25-1 and TRBJ1-4, with TRBD1 matching over 9 bases. CDR1 and CDR2 from the germline V gene are MGHDK and SYGVNS. Losses at the gene ends were 2 bases for V and 8 bases for J; bases not matched to a gene: 6. The CDR3 totals 15 residues. The CDR3 nucleotides read TGTGCCAGCAGTGAACCGGGACAGGGTCAGGAAAAACTGTTTTTT. Protein: CASSEPGQGQEKLFF.

This clone is medium-sized (0.01 to 0.1%). The chain uses TRBV6-6 and TRBJ1-1; possible D gene TRBD1, 5 bases. This CDR3 is 15 amino acids long. Germline V CDR1 and CDR2: MNHNY, SVGAGI (reference sequence). V was shortened by 8 bases and J by 0 bases, with 16 bases between the two germline ends. CDR3 bases: TGTGCCAGCTCCCCGTTGGCACAGGTGAACACTGAAGCTTTCTTT. Translating gives CASSPLAQVNTEAFF.

This chain connects TRBV11-2 to TRBJ1-1; D gene unclear. This CDR3 is 12 amino acids long. V was trimmed by 3 bases and J by 5 bases, leaving 7 bases between them. Germline V gene data show CDR1 as SGHAT and CDR2 as FQNNGV. CDR3 in amino acids: CASSLQLTEAFF. The CDR3 coding sequence is TGTGCCAGCAGCTTGCAGTTAACTGAAGCTTTCTTT.

J is TRBJ1-1 and V is TRBV5-1; D is uncertain. The CDR3 sequence is 12 residues long. Between the trimmed V and J ends, which lost 2 bases and 9 bases, there was a span of 11 bases. The germline gives CDR1 SGHRS, CDR2 YFSETQ. The chain's CDR3 is CASSLCPQKAFF. In nucleotides, the CDR3 is TGCGCCAGCAGCTTATGCCCCCAGAAAGCTTTCTTT.

The genes are TRBV27 and TRBJ1-2; TRBD1 might be the D (6 bases). Germline V lookup: CDR1 MNHEY, CDR2 SMNVEV (reference sequence). Trimming cost V 7 bases and J 1 base, with 16 bases left between them. The CDR3 is made up of 15 amino acids. The CDR3: CASTRGTPDNYGYTF. DNA of the CDR3: TGTGCCAGCACCCGAGGGACACCGGATAACTATGGCTACACCTTC.

The V call is TRBV27, the J call TRBJ1-3, with D unresolved. V lost 6 bases, J lost 11 bases, and 8 bases lay in between. Germline V lookup: CDR1 MNHEY, CDR2 SMNVEV (reference sequence). The CDR3 length is 10 residues. CDR3 amino acids: CASRPGPIYF. In DNA, the CDR3 is TGTGCCAGCAGGCCGGGTCCCATATATTTT.

The chain uses TRBV28 and TRBJ2-4; 7 bases are a match to TRBD1. Germline V gene lookup returns CDR1 MDHEN and CDR2 SYDVKM. CDR3 length equals 14 residues. After removal of 6 bases from V and 4 bases from J, the junction contained 6 bases not matched to a gene. This CDR3 is CASREGTAKNIQYF. Here the CDR3 DNA reads TGTGCCAGCAGGGAAGGGACAGCTAAAAACATTCAGTACTTC.

The chain uses TRBV2 and TRBJ1-1; D is undetermined. This CDR3 has 14 amino acids. V lost 6 bases to trimming and J lost 2 bases, with 13 bases between them. The germline V gene has CDR1 SNHLY and CDR2 FYNNEI. The CDR3 spells CASSKGTDNTEAFF. The DNA of the CDR3 is TGTGCCAGCAGCAAAGGCACAGATAACACTGAAGCTTTCTTT. The entire variable domain, with the rest obtained from reference TRBV2 and TRBJ1-1, is as follows: EPEVTQTPSHQVTQMGQEVILRCVPISNHLYFYWYRQILGQKVEFLVSFYNNEISEKSEIFDDQFSVERPDGSNFTLKIRSTKLEDSAMYFCASSKGTDNTEAFFGQGTRLTVV.